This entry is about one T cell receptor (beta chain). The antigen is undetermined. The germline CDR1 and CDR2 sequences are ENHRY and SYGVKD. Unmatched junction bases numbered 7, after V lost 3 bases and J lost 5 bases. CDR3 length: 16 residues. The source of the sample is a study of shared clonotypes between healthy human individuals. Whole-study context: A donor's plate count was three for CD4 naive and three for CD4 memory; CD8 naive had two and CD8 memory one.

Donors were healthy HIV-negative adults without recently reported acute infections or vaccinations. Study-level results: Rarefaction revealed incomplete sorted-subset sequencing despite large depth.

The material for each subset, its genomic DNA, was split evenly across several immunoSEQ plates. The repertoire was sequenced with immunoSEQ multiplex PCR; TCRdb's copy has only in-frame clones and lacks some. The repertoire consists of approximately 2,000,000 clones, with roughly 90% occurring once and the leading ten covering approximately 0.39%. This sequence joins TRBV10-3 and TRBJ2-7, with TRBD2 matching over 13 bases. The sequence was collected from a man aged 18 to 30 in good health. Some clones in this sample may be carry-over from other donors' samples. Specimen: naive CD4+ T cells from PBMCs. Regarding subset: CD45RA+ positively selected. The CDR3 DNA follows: TGTGCCATCAGTGATACCGGGACTAGCGGGAAGCACGAGCAGTACTTC. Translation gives CAISDTGTSGKHEQYF.